This T cell receptor beta chain derives from a study of tumor-infiltrating lymphocytes in primary liver carcinoma. With 5 bases removed from V and 0 bases from J, the gap between germline ends came to 3 bases. This CDR3 region has 12 residues. The germline V gene has CDR1 SGHAT and CDR2 FQNNGV. Synthesis of TCR beta cDNA was carried out from 500 ng total RNA with a constant-region primer. Employing slightly modified ARM-PCR, three nested multiplex PCR rounds were run, and these gave rise to the TCR beta libraries. Each of the first two PCR rounds ran 9 to 11 cycles with TRBV1-TRBV30 forward and C-beta reverse primers. TCRdb re-derived calls from the multiplex PCR reads in MiXCR, one entry per CDR3 protein. The sample gives about 70,000 distinct CDR3 sequences, roughly 69% of which show up once; 25% to 35% is in the top ten. About this clonotype: Its antigen is currently unknown.

Overall study results and limits: Representation across all five tumor regions was limited to only about 7-25% of top clones.

Unsorted bulk tissue (about 18-30 mg) underwent RNA and DNA co-extraction. No treatment had been given to the patients, who were chronically infected with HBV. The rearrangement links TRBV11-2 to TRBJ2-3; D call uncertain. Sequencing was done on a sample of liver tumor tissue from sampling region 4. Subset defined: tumor region T4, right-lateral pole. The sequence was obtained from a man in his forties or fifties with primary liver carcinoma and hepatitis B virus infection. CDR3 amino acids: CASSASTDTQYF. The DNA of the CDR3 is TGTGCCAGCAGCGCCAGCACAGATACGCAGTATTTT.